The source of this T cell receptor (beta chain) is a study of shared clonotypes between healthy human individuals. Study-level background: The cohort comprised a couple of women and a few men. Their ages spanned 18 to 49 years.

Study findings and constraints: Genetic and exposure-history diversity was limited by the small donor number.

Note on this clone: Its antigen remains unidentified. Additional DNA sequences in this sample encode the identical CDR3.

The repertoire was sequenced with immunoSEQ multiplex PCR; TCRdb's copy has only in-frame clones and lacks some. The data contain 2 million to 2.5 million clones, 85% to 95% of them singletons. Sample: naive CD4+ T cells from PBMCs. The subset denotes: CD45RA+ positively selected. This TCR came from a man aged 18 to 29 in good health. Some clones in this sample may be carry-over from other donors' samples.

Here the CDR3 DNA reads TGTGCCAGCAGTGGTGGATATGGCTACACCTTC. This sequence encodes CASSGGYGYTF. This rearrangement joins TRBV6-5 to TRBJ1-2; D ambiguous. Germline assignment: CDR1 MNHEY and CDR2 SVGAGI. The CDR3 length is 11 residues. The V and J ends lost 5 bases and 5 bases respectively, with 6 bases between them.